Included here is one TCR beta chain sequence, with context. Its antigen remains unknown. Germline V lookup: CDR1 MNHEY, CDR2 SVGAGI. Trimming pared 2 bases from V and 5 bases from J, leaving 16 bases between. This CDR3 has 15 residues. This sample stems from a study of T cell responses to AZD1222 COVID-19 vaccine. Overall study results and limits: Repertoires in all cases were sampled only once the peak T cell response had passed. Seropositive at baseline were only six AZD1222 recipients.

Method: immunoSEQ multiplex PCR; TCRdb's copy keeps in-frame clones and lacks some. The sample contains roughly 140,000 clones, about 93% of which appear only once. The receptor's source is an adult in good health. The input for sequencing was peripheral blood, taken on day 0 of MenACWY control vaccination. The chain joins TRBV6-5 to TRBJ2-7; the D is unclear. CDR3 residues: CASSYPIEAFHEQYF. The DNA of the CDR3 is TGTGCCAGCAGTTACCCCATTGAAGCCTTCCACGAGCAGTACTTC.